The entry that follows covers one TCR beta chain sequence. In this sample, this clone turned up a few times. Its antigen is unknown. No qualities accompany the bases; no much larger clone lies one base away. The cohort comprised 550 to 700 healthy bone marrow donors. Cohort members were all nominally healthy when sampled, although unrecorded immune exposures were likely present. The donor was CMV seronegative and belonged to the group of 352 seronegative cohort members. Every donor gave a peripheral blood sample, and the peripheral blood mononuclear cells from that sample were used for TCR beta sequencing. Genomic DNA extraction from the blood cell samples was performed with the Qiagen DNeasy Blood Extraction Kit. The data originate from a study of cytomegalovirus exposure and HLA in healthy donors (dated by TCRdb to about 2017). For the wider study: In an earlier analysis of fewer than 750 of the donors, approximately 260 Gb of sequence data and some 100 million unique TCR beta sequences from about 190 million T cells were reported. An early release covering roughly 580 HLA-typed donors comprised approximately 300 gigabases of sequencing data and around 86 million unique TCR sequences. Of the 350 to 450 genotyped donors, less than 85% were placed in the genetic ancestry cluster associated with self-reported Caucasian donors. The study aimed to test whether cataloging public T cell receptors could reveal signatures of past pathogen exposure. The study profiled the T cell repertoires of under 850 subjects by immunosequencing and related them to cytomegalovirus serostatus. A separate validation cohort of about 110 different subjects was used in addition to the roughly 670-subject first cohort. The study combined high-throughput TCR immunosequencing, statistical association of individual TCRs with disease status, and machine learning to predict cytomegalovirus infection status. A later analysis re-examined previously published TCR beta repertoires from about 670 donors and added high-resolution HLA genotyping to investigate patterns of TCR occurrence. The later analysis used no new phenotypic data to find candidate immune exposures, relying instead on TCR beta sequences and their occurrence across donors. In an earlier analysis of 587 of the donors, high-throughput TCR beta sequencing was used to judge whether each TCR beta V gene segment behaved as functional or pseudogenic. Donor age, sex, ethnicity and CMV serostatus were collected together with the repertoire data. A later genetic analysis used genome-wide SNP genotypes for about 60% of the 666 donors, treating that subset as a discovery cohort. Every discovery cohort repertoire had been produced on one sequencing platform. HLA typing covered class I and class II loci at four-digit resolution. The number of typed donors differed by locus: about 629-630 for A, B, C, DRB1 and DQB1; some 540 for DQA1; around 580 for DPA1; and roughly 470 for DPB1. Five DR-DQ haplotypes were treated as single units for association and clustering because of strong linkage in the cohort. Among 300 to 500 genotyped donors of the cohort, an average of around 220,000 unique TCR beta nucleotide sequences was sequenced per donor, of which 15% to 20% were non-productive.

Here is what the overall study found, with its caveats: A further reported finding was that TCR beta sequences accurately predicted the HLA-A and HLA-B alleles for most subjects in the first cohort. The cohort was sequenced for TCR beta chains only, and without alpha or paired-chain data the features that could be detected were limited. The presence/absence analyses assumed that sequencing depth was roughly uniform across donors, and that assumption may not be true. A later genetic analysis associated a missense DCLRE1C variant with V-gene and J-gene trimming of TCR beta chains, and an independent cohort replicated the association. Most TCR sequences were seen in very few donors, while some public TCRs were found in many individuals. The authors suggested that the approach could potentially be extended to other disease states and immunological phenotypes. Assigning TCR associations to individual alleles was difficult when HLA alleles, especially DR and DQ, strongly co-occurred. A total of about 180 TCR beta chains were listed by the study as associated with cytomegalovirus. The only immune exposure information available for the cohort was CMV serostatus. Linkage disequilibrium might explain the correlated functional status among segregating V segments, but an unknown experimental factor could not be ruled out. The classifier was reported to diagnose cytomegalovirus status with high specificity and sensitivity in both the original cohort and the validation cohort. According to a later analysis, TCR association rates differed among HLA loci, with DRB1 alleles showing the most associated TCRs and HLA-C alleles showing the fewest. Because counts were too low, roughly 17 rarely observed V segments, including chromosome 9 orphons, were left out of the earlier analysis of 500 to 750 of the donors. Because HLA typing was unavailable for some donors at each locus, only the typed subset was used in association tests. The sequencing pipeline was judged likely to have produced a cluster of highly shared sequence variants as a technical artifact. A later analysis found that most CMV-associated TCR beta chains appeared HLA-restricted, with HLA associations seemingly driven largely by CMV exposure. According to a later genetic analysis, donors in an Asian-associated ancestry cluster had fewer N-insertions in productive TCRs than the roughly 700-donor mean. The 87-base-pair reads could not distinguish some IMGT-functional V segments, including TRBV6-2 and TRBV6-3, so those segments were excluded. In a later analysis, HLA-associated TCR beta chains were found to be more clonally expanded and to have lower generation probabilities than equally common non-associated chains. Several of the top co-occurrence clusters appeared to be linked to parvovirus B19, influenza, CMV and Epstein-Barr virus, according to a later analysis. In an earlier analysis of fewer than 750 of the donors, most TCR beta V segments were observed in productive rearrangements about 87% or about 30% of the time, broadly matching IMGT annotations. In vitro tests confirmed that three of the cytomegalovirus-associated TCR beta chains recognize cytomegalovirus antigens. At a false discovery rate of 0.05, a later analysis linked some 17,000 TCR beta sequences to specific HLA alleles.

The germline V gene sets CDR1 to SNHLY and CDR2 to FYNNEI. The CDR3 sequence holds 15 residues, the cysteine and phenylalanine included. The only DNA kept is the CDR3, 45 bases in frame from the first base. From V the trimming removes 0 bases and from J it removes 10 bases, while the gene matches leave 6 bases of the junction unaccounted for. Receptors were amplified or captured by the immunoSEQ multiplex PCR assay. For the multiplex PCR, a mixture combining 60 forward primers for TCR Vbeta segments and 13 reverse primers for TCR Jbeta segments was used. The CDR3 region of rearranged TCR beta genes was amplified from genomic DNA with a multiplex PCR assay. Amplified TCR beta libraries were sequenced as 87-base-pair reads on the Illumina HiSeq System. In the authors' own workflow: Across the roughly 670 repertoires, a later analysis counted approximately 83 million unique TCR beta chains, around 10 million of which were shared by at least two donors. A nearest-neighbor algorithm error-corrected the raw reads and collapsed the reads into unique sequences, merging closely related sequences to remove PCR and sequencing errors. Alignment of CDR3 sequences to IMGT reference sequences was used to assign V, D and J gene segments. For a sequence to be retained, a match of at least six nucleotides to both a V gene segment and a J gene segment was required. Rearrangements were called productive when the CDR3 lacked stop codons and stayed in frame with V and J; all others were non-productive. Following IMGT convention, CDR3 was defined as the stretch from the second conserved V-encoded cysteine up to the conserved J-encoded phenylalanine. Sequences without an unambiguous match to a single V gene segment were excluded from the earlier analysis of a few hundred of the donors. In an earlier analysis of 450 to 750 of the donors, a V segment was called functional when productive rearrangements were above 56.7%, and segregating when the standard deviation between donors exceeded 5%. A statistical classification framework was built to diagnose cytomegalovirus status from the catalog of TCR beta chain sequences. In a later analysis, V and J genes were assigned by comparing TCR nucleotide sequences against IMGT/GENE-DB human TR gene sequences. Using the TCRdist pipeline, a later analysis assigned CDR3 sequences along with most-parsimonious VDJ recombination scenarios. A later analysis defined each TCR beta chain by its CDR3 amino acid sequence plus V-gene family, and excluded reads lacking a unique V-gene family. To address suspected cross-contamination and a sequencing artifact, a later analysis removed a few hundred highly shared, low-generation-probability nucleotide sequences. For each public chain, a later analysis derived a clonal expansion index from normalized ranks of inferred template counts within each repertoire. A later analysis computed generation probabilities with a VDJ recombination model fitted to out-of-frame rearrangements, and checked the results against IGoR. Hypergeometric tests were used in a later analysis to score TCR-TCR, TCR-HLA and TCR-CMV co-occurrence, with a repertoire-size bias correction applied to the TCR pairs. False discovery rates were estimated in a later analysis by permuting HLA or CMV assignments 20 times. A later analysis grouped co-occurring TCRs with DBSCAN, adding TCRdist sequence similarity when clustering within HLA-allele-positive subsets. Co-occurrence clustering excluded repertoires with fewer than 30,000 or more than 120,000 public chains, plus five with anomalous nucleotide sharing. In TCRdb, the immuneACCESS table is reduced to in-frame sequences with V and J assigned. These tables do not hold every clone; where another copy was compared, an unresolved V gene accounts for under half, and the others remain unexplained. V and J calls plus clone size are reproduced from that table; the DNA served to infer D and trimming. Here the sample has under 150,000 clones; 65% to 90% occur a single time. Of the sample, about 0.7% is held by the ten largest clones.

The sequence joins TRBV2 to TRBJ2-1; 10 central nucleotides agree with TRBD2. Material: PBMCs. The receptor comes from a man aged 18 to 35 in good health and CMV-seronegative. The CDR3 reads CASSEAIAGGPEQFF. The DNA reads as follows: TGTGCCAGCAGTGAAGCTATAGCGGGGGGTCCCGAGCAGTTCTTC. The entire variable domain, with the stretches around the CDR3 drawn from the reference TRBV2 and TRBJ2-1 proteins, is EPEVTQTPSHQVTQMGQEVILRCVPISNHLYFYWYRQILGQKVEFLVSFYNNEISEKSEIFDDQFSVERPDGSNFTLKIRSTKLEDSAMYFCASSEAIAGGPEQFFGPGTRLTVL.